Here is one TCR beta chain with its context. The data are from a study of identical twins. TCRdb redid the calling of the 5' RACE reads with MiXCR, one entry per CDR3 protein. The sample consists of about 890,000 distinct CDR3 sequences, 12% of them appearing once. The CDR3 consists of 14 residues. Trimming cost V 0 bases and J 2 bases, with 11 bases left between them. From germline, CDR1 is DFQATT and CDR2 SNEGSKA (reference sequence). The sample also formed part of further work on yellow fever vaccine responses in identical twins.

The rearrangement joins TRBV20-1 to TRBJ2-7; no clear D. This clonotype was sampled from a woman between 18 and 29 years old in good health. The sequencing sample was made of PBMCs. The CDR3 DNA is TGCAGTGCTAGAGACGGCCAAATTACCTACGAGCAGTACTTC. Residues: CSARDGQITYEQYF.